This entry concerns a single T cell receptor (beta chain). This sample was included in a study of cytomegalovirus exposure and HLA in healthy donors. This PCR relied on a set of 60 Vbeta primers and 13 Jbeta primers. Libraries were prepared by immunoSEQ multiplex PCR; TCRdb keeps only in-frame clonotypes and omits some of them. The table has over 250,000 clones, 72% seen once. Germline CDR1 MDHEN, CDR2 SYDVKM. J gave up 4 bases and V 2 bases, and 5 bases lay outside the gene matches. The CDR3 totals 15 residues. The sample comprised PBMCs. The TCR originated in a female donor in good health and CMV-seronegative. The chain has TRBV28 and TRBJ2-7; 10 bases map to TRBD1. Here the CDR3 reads CASSLRPGQGYEQYF. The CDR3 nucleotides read TGTGCCAGCAGTTTAAGACCGGGACAGGGGTACGAGCAGTACTTC.